These 31 T cell receptor beta chains were all obtained from the same sample, sequenced in a study of blood T cell repertoires in COVID-19. Sequencing used immunoSEQ multiplex PCR; TCRdb keeps in-frame clones, though not all of them. The table records about 250,000 clones, roughly 80% of them present only once. Specimen: peripheral blood. All receptors derive from a woman in her 40s with active or convalescent COVID-19.

This clone was seen just once. J is TRBJ1-2 and V is TRBV18, with TRBD1 matching over 9 bases. The CDR3 contains 20 residues. V lost 1 base and J lost 3; bases outside the gene matches: 18. Germline V gene data show CDR1 as KGHSH and CDR2 as LQKENI. The CDR3 nucleotides are TGTGCCAGCTCACCACAGAAACTCGGGACAGGGACTGGTCTGGACTATGGCTACACCTTC. Its protein is CASSPQKLGTGTGLDYGYTF. Full variable domain (remainder filled in from reference TRBV18 and TRBJ1-2): NAGVMQNPRHLVRRRGQEARLRCSPMKGHSHVYWYRQLPEEGLKFMVYLQKENIIDESGMPKERFSAEFPKEGPSILRIQQVVRGDSAAYFCASSPQKLGTGTGLDYGYTFGSGTRLTVV.

This rearrangement joins TRBV28 to TRBJ1-2; D possibly corresponds to TRBD1 (6 bases). This CDR3 has 15 amino acids. The ends were cut back, 5 bases at V and 6 bases at J, with 19 bases in the middle. Germline V lookup: CDR1 MDHEN, CDR2 SYDVKM. This CDR3 reads CASSPPGHLGDGYTF. CDR3 DNA sequence: TGTGCCAGCAGTCCTCCGGGACACTTAGGGGATGGCTACACCTTC.

The CDR3 sequence is CASSLGDRVRGNTIYF. The CDR3 DNA is TGCGCCAGCAGCTTGGGGGACAGAGTCCGGGGAAACACCATATATTTT. The chain has TRBV5-1 and TRBJ1-3, with 7 bases identical to TRBD1. Looked up from germline, CDR1 is SGHRS and CDR2 is YFSETQ. This CDR3 has 16 residues. The V and J ends lost 0 bases and 4 bases, in that order; junction bases with no gene match: 7. The whole variable domain, remainder taken from reference TRBV5-1 and TRBJ1-3, is KAGVTQTPRYLIKTRGQQVTLSCSPISGHRSVSWYQQTPGQGLQFLFEYFSETQRNKGNFPGRFSGRQFSNSRSEMNVSTLELGDSALYLCASSLGDRVRGNTIYFGEGSWLTVV.

This clone came up a few times. This chain connects TRBV3-1 (or the pseudogene TRBV3-2) to TRBJ2-3, with 14 positions matching TRBD2. After removal of 2 bases from V and 4 bases from J, the junction contained 11 bases not matched to a gene. The CDR3 contains 19 residues. Germline CDR1 is LGHDT and CDR2 is YNNKEL (reference sequence). The CDR3, as DNA: TGTGCCAGCAGCCAACCCGGGACTAGCGGGGGCAGAGGAGCAGATACGCAGTATTTT. It codes for CASSQPGTSGGRGADTQYF.

This chain uses TRBV29-1 with TRBJ2-5, with TRBD1 matching 8 bases. The CDR3 spans 14 residues. The junction had 10 bases not matched to a gene; V was cut back by 6 bases and J by 4 bases. CDR1 is SQVTM and CDR2 is ANQGSEA in the germline V gene. CDR3 sequence: CSVAQTGARETQYF. CDR3 nucleotide sequence: TGCAGCGTCGCCCAGACAGGGGCGAGAGAGACCCAGTACTTC.

J is TRBJ1-1 and V is TRBV6-5, with TRBD1 as a possible D gene (6 bases). The V gene lost 7 bases and the J gene lost 7 bases, with 22 bases spanning the gap. The CDR3 runs 15 residues. CDR1 is MNHEY and CDR2 is SVGAGI in the germline V gene. The CDR3 protein is CASTLGFGGAFEAFF. The DNA for the CDR3 is TGTGCCAGCACCCTTGGTTTCGGGGGGGCGTTTGAAGCTTTCTTT.

The chain combines TRBV2 with TRBJ1-4; 9 positions match TRBD1. The ends lost 9 bases at V and 8 bases at J; junction bases unmatched: 7. In germline, CDR1 is SNHLY, CDR2 FYNNEI. The CDR3 has 13 amino acids. The CDR3 sequence: CASNRGRLEKLFF. Written as DNA, the CDR3 is TGTGCCAGTAACAGGGGGCGTTTAGAAAAACTGTTTTTT.

The chain recombines TRBV7-3 with TRBJ2-1; 15 nucleotides align to TRBD2. Trimming took 1 base from V and 7 from J; bases not matched to a gene: 14. CDR3 length: 20 residues. CDR1 is SGHTA and CDR2 is FQGTGA in the germline V gene. The CDR3 loop is CASSLKGSRGLAGGRNEQFF. CDR3 bases: TGTGCCAGCAGCTTAAAGGGCAGCCGCGGACTAGCGGGGGGGAGGAATGAGCAGTTCTTC.

The chain combines TRBV27 with TRBJ1-1; D call uncertain. Trimming pared 2 bases from V and 3 bases from J, leaving 13 bases between. There are 15 residues in the CDR3. Germline CDR1 and CDR2: MNHEY and SMNVEV (reference sequence). The CDR3 bases are TGTGCCAGCAGTTTAAGGAGCGGCGGGCACACTGAAGCTTTCTTT. This sequence encodes CASSLRSGGHTEAFF.

Turning to this clone: A read error may be the cause here, since a much bigger clone is one base away. The same CDR3 arises from other DNA sequences in this sample as well. The rearrangement joins TRBV12-3 or TRBV12-4 to TRBJ1-2; 9 nucleotides line up with TRBD1. The CDR3 totals 12 residues. After removal of 6 bases from V and 5 bases from J, the junction contained 1 base not matched to a gene. The DNA of the CDR3 is TGTGCCAGCAGCGGGACAGGGTATGGCTACACCTTC. Amino acids: CASSGTGYGYTF.

Concerning this clone itself: The sample has other DNA sequences that encode this CDR3 too. This sequence joins TRBV7-9 and TRBJ1-5, with 7 bases aligning to TRBD1. CDR3 length equals 14 residues. J gave up 2 bases and V 5 bases, and 3 bases lay outside the gene matches. From germline, CDR1 is SEHNR and CDR2 FQNEAQ (reference sequence). In nucleotides, the CDR3 is TGTGCCAGCAGCCTAACAGGGGGCAATCAGCCCCAGCATTTT. It encodes CASSLTGGNQPQHF.

In its sample, this clone was seen many times. This rearrangement joins TRBV10-1 to TRBJ1-4; no definite D call. Germline CDR1 is WNHNN and CDR2 is SYGVQD (reference sequence). The CDR3 has 14 amino acids. CDR3 nucleotide sequence: TGCGGAGCTCCTTCCGGGGCAACTAATGAAAAACTGTTTTTT. The encoded protein is CGAPSGATNEKLFF.

This clone showed up just a few times. The rearrangement links TRBV2 to TRBJ1-2; 9 positions match TRBD1. The germline CDR1 and CDR2 sequences are SNHLY and FYNNEI. This CDR3 comprises 14 residues. With V trimmed by 6 bases and J by 6 bases, 8 bases remained unmatched. The CDR3, as DNA: TGTGCCAGCAGCCCAACCGGGACAGGGAATGGCTACACCTTC. As protein: CASSPTGTGNGYTF.

The rearrangement links TRBV5-6 to TRBJ1-5; 10 bases are a match to TRBD1. The germline V gene has CDR1 SGHDT and CDR2 YYEEEE. J gave up 7 bases and V 2 bases, and 6 bases lay outside the gene matches. The CDR3 is 15 residues long. CDR3 region: CASSFRTGGGQPQHF. The CDR3 region has the DNA TGTGCCAGCAGCTTCCGGACAGGGGGGGGACAGCCCCAGCATTTT.

The V and J genes are TRBV5-4 and TRBJ2-7; 7 positions agree with TRBD2. In germline, CDR1 is SGHNT, CDR2 YYREEE (reference sequence). Trimming took 2 bases from V and 1 from J; bases not matched to a gene: 0. CDR3 length equals 13 residues. The CDR3 reads CASSFGGSYEQYV. The CDR3 DNA reads TGTGCCAGCAGCTTCGGGGGGTCCTACGAGCAGTACGTC.

The J gene is TRBJ1-3, the V gene TRBV5-1; perhaps TRBD1 as D (5 bases). The CDR3 covers 15 residues. Germline V gives CDR1 SGHRS, CDR2 YFSETQ. The V end was cut by 5 bases, the J end by 1 base, with 13 bases between. In nucleotides, the CDR3 is TGCGCCAGCAGACCGGAGGGGTTATCTGGAAACACCATATATTTT. Translated, it gives CASRPEGLSGNTIYF.

This clone was detected a few times. V usage is TRBV6-1 and J usage is TRBJ1-2, with a tentative D call TRBD1 (5 bases). This CDR3 is built from 15 residues. CDR1 MNHNS and CDR2 SASEGT come from the germline V gene. The ends were cut back, 2 bases at V and 4 bases at J, with 14 bases in the middle. The CDR3 DNA reads as TGTGCCAGCAGTGAAATTTCCAGGGTAGCCTATGGCTACACCTTC. It encodes CASSEISRVAYGYTF.

The chain couples TRBV5-6 to TRBJ1-4; 11 positions agree with TRBD1. The CDR3 consists of 18 residues. CDR1 is SGHDT and CDR2 is YYEEEE in the germline V gene. The trim removed 3 bases at V and 8 bases at J, leaving 15 bases unmatched. CDR3 in amino acids: CASSSWTGGKAAGEKLFF. The CDR3 DNA reads as TGTGCCAGCAGCTCTTGGACAGGGGGCAAAGCGGCCGGAGAAAAACTGTTTTTT.

The count of this clone is one. The genes are TRBV14 and TRBJ2-3; TRBD2 matches at 7 bases. Trimming cost V 1 base and J 3 bases; bases outside gene matches: 4. Germline V CDR1 and CDR2: SGHDN, FVKESK. The CDR3 is made up of 15 amino acids. This chain's CDR3 is CASSQGLAQTDTQYF. DNA of the CDR3: TGTGCCAGCAGCCAAGGACTAGCTCAAACAGATACGCAGTATTTT.

V usage is TRBV28 and J usage is TRBJ1-4, with no clear D. V lost 6 bases and J 5 bases, leaving 16 bases between the germline ends. The length of the CDR3 is 15 residues. CDR1 and CDR2 from the germline V gene are MDHEN and SYDVKM. CDR3 amino acids: CASSSDRTINEKLFF. The CDR3 DNA follows: TGTGCCAGCAGCTCGGACCGGACTATCAATGAAAAACTGTTTTTT.

This clone was found many times. The chain couples TRBV7-3 to TRBJ2-2; TRBD1 matches at 7 bases. The CDR3 length is 13 residues. V shed 3 bases, J shed 6 bases, and the junction held 1 base outside the gene matches. CDR1 is SGHTA and CDR2 is FQGTGA in the germline V gene. CDR3 coding DNA: TGTGCCAGCAGCTTGGGACAGCCCGGGGAGCTGTTTTTT. Protein sequence: CASSLGQPGELFF.

The CDR3 DNA sequence: TGTGCCAGCAGTTATTGGGGGGGCGTCACTAATGAAAAACTGTTTTTT. As protein: CASSYWGGVTNEKLFF. J is TRBJ1-4 and V is TRBV6-5, with TRBD1 as a possible D gene (6 bases). The CDR3 has 16 amino acids. The V end was cut by 3 bases, the J end by 2 bases, with 13 bases between. CDR1 is MNHEY, CDR2 SVGAGI, per germline.

The rearrangement links TRBV2 to TRBJ2-1, with a tentative D call TRBD1 (6 bases). V lost 7 bases and J lost 9, with 10 bases in between. Germline V gene lookup returns CDR1 SNHLY and CDR2 FYNNEI. This CDR3 has 11 amino acids. The CDR3 reads CASIRGFEQFF. The CDR3 DNA sequence: TGTGCCAGCATCAGGGGTTTTGAGCAGTTCTTC.

The V and J genes are TRBV19 and TRBJ2-1; 9 bases map to TRBD2. The germline CDR1 and CDR2 sequences are LNHDA and SQIVND (reference sequence). This CDR3 comprises 16 residues. Unmatched junction bases numbered 17, after V lost 4 bases and J lost 13 bases. The CDR3 DNA follows: TGTGCCAGTAGTACTAATGTAAGAAGCGGGGGGAACCACCAGTTCTTC. It translates to CASSTNVRSGGNHQFF.

The chain couples TRBV6-4 to TRBJ1-2; D is possibly TRBD1 (5 bases). CDR1 MRHNA and CDR2 SNTAGT come from the germline V gene. V dropped 6 bases and J dropped 2 bases, with 10 bases sitting between them. The CDR3 totals 13 residues. CDR3 amino acids: CASRPSGNYGYTF. DNA for the CDR3: TGTGCCAGCAGGCCCTCAGGGAACTATGGCTACACCTTC.

The chain combines TRBV5-6 with TRBJ2-1; D possibly corresponds to TRBD2 (5 bases). CDR3 length: 13 residues. Germline V gene data show CDR1 as SGHDT and CDR2 as YYEEEE. V dropped 1 base and J dropped 10 bases, with 12 bases sitting between them. The CDR3 region is CASSLQRNMEQFF. The CDR3 DNA is TGTGCCAGCAGCTTGCAGCGGAATATGGAGCAGTTCTTC.

This clone was observed a single time. The chain joins TRBV11-2 to TRBJ2-7, with 9 positions matching TRBD1. Germline trimming cut 5 bases from V and 7 bases from J; bases unmatched to any gene: 9. CDR3 length equals 14 residues. The germline gives CDR1 SGHAT, CDR2 FQNNGV. The CDR3 loop is CASSGGTGTGEQYF. CDR3 coding DNA: TGTGCCAGCAGCGGAGGGACAGGGACGGGAGAGCAGTACTTC.

The chain has TRBV11-3 and TRBJ2-7; perhaps TRBD2 as D (5 bases). The CDR3 covers 11 residues. Trimming stripped 4 bases from V and 4 bases from J, with 5 bases between. Germline CDR1 SGHNT, CDR2 YENEEA. CDR3 protein: CASSSGYEQYF. The DNA of the CDR3 is TGTGCCAGCAGCTCGGGATACGAGCAGTACTTC.

This clone appeared a few times. The chain links TRBV2 to TRBJ2-7, with a tentative D call TRBD1 (5 bases). Germline assignment: CDR1 SNHLY and CDR2 FYNNEI. The V end lost 4 bases, the J end lost 5 bases, and 12 bases lay between the germline ends. CDR3 length: 13 residues. The CDR3 DNA reads TGTGCCAGCAGTGGGATGGCAGGGAACGAGCAGTACTTC. The encoded protein is CASSGMAGNEQYF.

This clone was seen once. This chain uses TRBV5-6 with TRBJ1-2; possible D gene TRBD1, 6 bases. Deletions cut 3 bases from V and 4 bases from J, with 19 bases between. The CDR3 contains 16 residues. The germline CDR1 and CDR2 sequences are SGHDT and YYEEEE. The CDR3 reads CASSSDRLVTLYGYTF. The CDR3 DNA reads TGTGCCAGCAGCTCTGACAGGCTCGTGACCCTCTATGGCTACACCTTC.

CDR3 nucleotides: TGCGCCAGCAGCCACCCTAGAGACGAACCCAATGAAAAACTGTTTTTT. It is translated as CASSHPRDEPNEKLFF. The rearrangement joins TRBV5-1 to TRBJ1-4; D call uncertain. CDR1 is SGHRS and CDR2 is YFSETQ in the germline V gene. The V end was cut by 4 bases, the J end by 5 bases, with 18 bases between. This CDR3 spans 16 amino acids.